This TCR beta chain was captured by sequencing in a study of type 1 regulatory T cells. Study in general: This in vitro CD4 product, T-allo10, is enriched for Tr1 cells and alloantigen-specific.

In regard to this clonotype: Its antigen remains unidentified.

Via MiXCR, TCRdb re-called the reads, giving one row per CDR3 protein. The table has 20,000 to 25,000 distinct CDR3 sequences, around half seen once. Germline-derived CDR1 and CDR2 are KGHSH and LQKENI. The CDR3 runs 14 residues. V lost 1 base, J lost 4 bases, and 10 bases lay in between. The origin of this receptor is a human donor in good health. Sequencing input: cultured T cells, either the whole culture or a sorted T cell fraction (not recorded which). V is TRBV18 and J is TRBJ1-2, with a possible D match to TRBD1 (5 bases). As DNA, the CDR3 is TGTGCCAGCTCACCACAGGGGATCCTCTATGGCTACACCTTC. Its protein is CASSPQGILYGYTF.